This T cell receptor (beta chain) came from a study of blood T cell repertoires in COVID-19 (dated by TCRdb to the early 2020s). Some background on the complete study: Samples covering the acute and convalescent phases of COVID-19 were provided by collaborators in the United States, Italy and Spain. The material from the prospective study consisted of cDNA or gDNA derived from T cells, B-cell-depleted T cells, or PBMCs. The dataset comprised deeply sampled blood TCRbeta repertoires from subjects exposed to, actively infected with, or recovered from COVID-19. The repertoires were released in a freely available public database meant as a resource for research on the immune response to SARS-CoV-2. The samples were drawn from two sources: the first 160 participants of the ongoing ImmuneRACE study, and over 1,000 subjects contributed by 6 global collaborators. Nearly every sample came with metadata listing a de-identified subject ID, COVID-19 status, age in years and sex. Where available, HLA class I and class II types were obtained from metadata supplied by the sample provider rather than from assay-based typing. General study outcomes and caveats: Clinical and demographic metadata were provided uncurated, with the amount varying by source and participant.

TCRbeta CDR3 regions were amplified from genomic DNA by means of the immunoSEQ Assay, a bias-controlled multiplex PCR. The authors' analysis ran thus. Nucleated cell counts per sample were estimated from amplification of reference gene primers within the assay. To quantify the absolute abundance of each unique TCRbeta CDR3 rearrangement, sequence reads were collapsed and filtered. Productive Simpson clonality was computed per sample as the square root of Simpson's diversity index over productive rearrangements. TCRdb stores this immuneACCESS table with in-frame sequences only. Part of the clones is absent; in the studies checked, under half of the shortfall reflects unresolved V genes, and no reason is known for the rest. For V, J and clone size, that table is used; D and trimming come from the DNA. The sample includes fewer than 200,000 clones, with less than 90% observed a single time. The top ten hold 4.4% of the sample.

Of note for this clone: What antigen it recognizes has not been identified. It has no much larger one-base neighbor in the sample; base qualities were not kept.

Participants in the prospective study were enrolled through a virtual design, were aged about 18 to 100 years, and lived in 24 United States geographic areas. In the prospective study, cohorts were assigned on the basis of participant-reported clinical history obtained from a screening survey and a study questionnaire. ImmuneRACE Cohort 3 recovered participants were defined by two consecutive negative NP/OP PCR tests, healthcare professional clearance, or symptom resolution. In the prospective study, whole blood, serum and a nasopharyngeal or oropharyngeal swab were collected from each participant by mobile phlebotomists. Over a roughly 2-month period, participants in the prospective study had the option of providing additional blood draws and questionnaires. Before DNA extraction, prospective study blood samples were shipped either frozen or at room temperature. Germline trimming: 5 bases from V, 8 bases from J; junction bases outside gene matches: 12. CDR1 is given as MDHEN and CDR2 as SYDVKM, both from the germline V gene. Including cysteine and phenylalanine, the CDR3 has 16 amino acids. Left in the record is the CDR3 DNA by itself, 48 bases read in frame from the first base.

The sequencing sample was made of PBMCs or T cells enriched from blood (not recorded which). This receptor was taken from a woman aged 45-60 years who had recovered from COVID-19. The chain employs TRBV28 and TRBJ2-2; TRBD2 lines up with 9 middle nucleotides. The CDR3 reads CASSQRTSATGGELFF. The bases are TGTGCCAGCAGTCAACGGACTAGCGCGACTGGAGGGGAGCTGTTTTTT.